The rows below give T cell receptor beta chains drawn from one sample of a study of naive and memory T cell subsets. Using its own MiXCR run on the UMI-ligation and nested PCR reads, TCRdb lists one record per CDR3 protein. Of about 710 distinct CDR3 sequences detected, roughly 3.5% appear once; the ten largest clones hold 15% to 20%. The sequenced sample was skin, obtained from a tuberculin skin test site or a saline-injected site (not recorded which). These receptor sequences come from an adult in good health. Both conserved end residues are part of each CDR3. A D gene is named only where the DNA matches it firmly. Clone size is stated in some rows and not others, as once, few, many or a class when expanded.

length	D	V	size	J	CDR3	DNA
12	TRBD1	TRBV6-5	medium-sized	TRBJ1-2	CASSRQGYGYTF	TGTGCCAGCAGCCGACAGGGCTATGGCTACACCTTC
13	.	TRBV6-5	medium-sized	TRBJ2-1	CASTVGAYNEQFF	TGTGCCAGCACCGTGGGGGCCTACAATGAGCAGTTCTTC
13	.	TRBV20-1	medium-sized	TRBJ1-1	CSAKGMGVTEAFF	TGCAGTGCTAAAGGGATGGGAGTCACTGAAGCTTTCTTT
15	TRBD1	TRBV2	large	TRBJ2-2	CASSERGLGTGELFF	TGTGCCAGCAGTGAAAGGGGGCTAGGTACCGGGGAGCTGTTTTTT
17	.	TRBV5-1	medium-sized	TRBJ2-6	CASSLIPTISGANVLTF	TGCGCCAGCAGCTTGATCCCGACAATCTCTGGGGCCAACGTCCTGACTTTC
18	.	TRBV7-2	medium-sized	TRBJ2-1	CASSLARVGGRRVDEQFF	TGTGCCAGCAGCTTAGCGAGAGTCGGAGGGCGGCGTGTCGATGAGCAGTTCTTC
15	TRBD2	TRBV28	medium-sized	TRBJ2-7	CASSQASGGTYEQYF	TGTGCCAGCAGTCAAGCTAGCGGGGGCACCTACGAGCAGTACTTC
16	TRBD1	TRBV25-1	large	TRBJ2-5	CASSGVGQAFQETQYF	TGTGCCAGCAGTGGAGTCGGACAGGCATTCCAAGAGACCCAGTACTTC
14	.	TRBV2	large	TRBJ1-1	CASSERAGNTEAFF	TGTGCCAGCAGTGAAAGGGCCGGGAACACTGAAGCTTTCTTT
15	.	TRBV20-1	large	TRBJ2-4	CSASSGAMAKNIQYF	TGCAGTGCTAGTTCGGGGGCGATGGCCAAAAACATTCAGTACTTC
15	TRBD1	TRBV7-9	medium-sized	TRBJ1-2	CASSYIGQVNYGYTF	TGTGCCAGCAGTTATATCGGACAGGTTAACTATGGCTACACCTTC
15	.	TRBV20-1	large	TRBJ1-5	CSASTAFVGNQPQHF	TGCAGTGCTAGTACGGCATTCGTGGGCAATCAGCCCCAGCATTTT
15	.	TRBV7-2	large	TRBJ1-2	CASSLWTSLGNGYTF	TGTGCCAGCAGCCTTTGGACCTCCTTAGGGAATGGCTACACCTTC
18	TRBD2	TRBV5-1	few	TRBJ2-2	CASSGGLAGAMNTGELFF	TGCGCCAGCAGCGGGGGACTAGCGGGGGCGATGAACACCGGGGAGCTGTTTTTT
13	TRBD2	TRBV7-8	medium-sized	TRBJ2-3	CASSGRAIDTQYF	TGTGCCAGCAGCGGGAGGGCCATAGATACGCAGTATTTT
14	.	TRBV29-1	large	TRBJ2-7	CSVVDRTYEYEQYF	TGCAGCGTCGTAGACAGGACCTACGAATACGAGCAGTACTTC
16	.	TRBV19	medium-sized	TRBJ2-7	CASSHLKTGRSYEQYF	TGTGCCAGTAGTCACCTGAAGACAGGCCGATCCTACGAGCAGTACTTC
14	.	TRBV29-1	large	TRBJ2-7	CSVEGVGGTYEQYF	TGCAGCGTTGAAGGGGTGGGGGGAACCTACGAGCAGTACTTC
13	.	TRBV29-1	medium-sized	TRBJ2-3	CSVPSGSTDTQYF	TGCAGCGTTCCATCAGGGAGCACAGATACGCAGTATTTT
14	TRBD1	TRBV5-5	medium-sized	TRBJ2-7	CASSIGQGRYEQYF	TGTGCCAGCAGCATTGGACAGGGCCGGTACGAGCAGTACTTC
17	.	TRBV6-1	large	TRBJ1-6	CASSSGALSSYNSPLHF	TGTGCCAGCAGCTCGGGAGCACTGAGCTCCTATAATTCACCCCTCCACTTT
15	.	TRBV18	medium-sized	TRBJ1-5	CASSPGYREDQPQHF	TGTGCCAGCTCACCAGGGTACAGGGAGGATCAGCCCCAGCATTTT
15	.	TRBV6-4	large	TRBJ2-1	CASSDGEQGNNEQFF	TGTGCCAGCAGTGATGGGGAACAGGGAAACAATGAGCAGTTCTTC
13	.	TRBV12-5	medium-sized	TRBJ1-5	CASAQSGFGSQHF	TGTGCTAGTGCCCAAAGCGGGTTTGGGTCCCAGCATTTT
15	.	TRBV18	many	TRBJ2-5	CASSPFMGTEETQYF	TGTGCCAGCTCACCATTTATGGGGACGGAAGAGACCCAGTACTTC
16	TRBD2	TRBV10-3	medium-sized	TRBJ2-1	CAISPGTSGRGNEQFF	TGTGCCATCAGTCCCGGGACTAGCGGGAGGGGGAATGAGCAGTTCTTC
18	TRBD2	TRBV20-1	medium-sized	TRBJ2-1	CSARDAVSGAFAGSEQFF	TGCAGTGCTAGAGATGCGGTTAGCGGGGCGTTCGCGGGGTCGGAGCAGTTCTTC
16	.	TRBV2	large	TRBJ2-2	CASEDGSLSNTGELFF	TGTGCCAGCGAGGACGGGAGCCTCTCGAACACCGGGGAGCTGTTTTTT
17	.	TRBV2	large	TRBJ2-7	CASSEVLIQGYSYEQYF	TGTGCCAGCAGTGAGGTTTTGATCCAGGGCTACTCCTACGAGCAGTACTTC
13	.	TRBV12-3/TRBV12-4	medium-sized	TRBJ2-5	CATGPSRGETQYF	TGTGCCACTGGACCCTCACGGGGGGAGACCCAGTACTTC
16	.	TRBV6-1	.	TRBJ2-7	CASSPHLLGGQEEQYF	TGTGCCAGCAGTCCGCACCTTTTGGGAGGTCAAGAGGAGCAGTACTTC
19	.	TRBV6-5	medium-sized	TRBJ2-6	CASSSPSRPGQTGANVLTF	TGTGCCAGCAGTTCACCCTCACGTCCCGGACAGACTGGGGCCAACGTCCTGACTTTC
15	.	TRBV19	medium-sized	TRBJ2-2	CASLPGLADTGELFF	TGTGCCAGTCTACCGGGACTCGCTGACACCGGGGAGCTGTTTTTT
16	.	TRBV12-3/TRBV12-4	.	TRBJ1-5	CASSLGGVQGNQPQHF	TGTGCCAGCAGTTTGGGTGGGGTACAAGGCAATCAGCCCCAGCATTTT
16	TRBD2	TRBV29-1	large	TRBJ2-3	CSVGGTSGRAADTQYF	TGCAGCGTTGGAGGGACTAGCGGGAGGGCCGCAGATACGCAGTATTTT
15	TRBD2	TRBV6-6	large	TRBJ2-1	CASEGSGGGTDEQFF	TGTGCCAGCGAAGGGAGCGGGGGGGGGACGGATGAGCAGTTCTTC
17	TRBD2	TRBV11-2	medium-sized	TRBJ2-5	CASRGAASGGYQETQYF	TGTGCCAGCAGGGGCGCGGCTAGCGGGGGGTACCAAGAGACCCAGTACTTC
14	.	TRBV20-1	large	TRBJ1-6	CSARAGGRNSPLHF	TGCAGTGCCCGAGCGGGAGGGCGTAATTCACCCCTCCACTTT
12	.	TRBV29-1	large	TRBJ2-7	CSVEDGAYEQYF	TGCAGCGTTGAAGATGGAGCCTACGAGCAGTACTTC
16	.	TRBV2	medium-sized	TRBJ2-3	CASTTGHLTSTDTQYF	TGTGCCAGCACCACGGGACATCTGACTAGCACAGATACGCAGTATTTT
14	TRBD2	TRBV6-5	hyperexpanded	TRBJ2-1	CASKLAGIYNEQFF	TGTGCCAGCAAGCTAGCGGGGATCTACAATGAGCAGTTCTTC
16	TRBD2	TRBV3-1	large	TRBJ2-5	CASSPSSGRARETQYF	TGTGCCAGCAGCCCTTCTAGCGGGAGGGCCCGTGAGACCCAGTACTTC
15	TRBD1	TRBV6-6	medium-sized	TRBJ1-6	CASSSRDRGVSPLHF	TGTGCCAGCAGCTCCCGGGACAGGGGTGTTTCACCCCTCCACTTT
14	.	TRBV6-1	large	TRBJ2-7	CASRQPAEPREQYF	TGTGCCAGCAGACAACCGGCCGAACCGCGCGAGCAGTACTTC
17	TRBD1	TRBV5-1	.	TRBJ1-1	CASSHDRDREARTEAFF	TGCGCCAGCAGCCACGACCGGGACAGGGAGGCGCGCACTGAAGCTTTCTTT
11	.	TRBV29-1	large	TRBJ2-2	CSVQYTGELFF	TGCAGCGTCCAATACACCGGGGAGCTGTTTTTT
15	.	TRBV20-1	medium-sized	TRBJ1-1	CSARDLKTGNTEAFF	TGCAGTGCTAGAGATTTAAAGACGGGGAACACTGAAGCTTTCTTT
17	TRBD1	TRBV29-1	large	TRBJ2-3	CSVDWDRGLTEADTQYF	TGCAGCGTTGATTGGGACAGGGGGCTCACCGAGGCAGATACGCAGTATTTT
16	.	TRBV5-6	large	TRBJ2-1	CASSLLWTDTYNEQFF	TGTGCCAGCAGCTTGTTGTGGACGGATACCTACAATGAGCAGTTCTTC
18	.	TRBV20-1	medium-sized	TRBJ1-6	CSARADLGQSSYNSPLHF	TGCAGTGCTAGAGCCGACTTAGGACAGAGCTCCTATAATTCACCCCTCCACTTT
12	.	TRBV20-1	medium-sized	TRBJ2-3	CSAPARADTQYF	TGCAGTGCCCCGGCCAGGGCAGATACGCAGTATTTT
16	TRBD2	TRBV18	medium-sized	TRBJ2-1	CASSKSSGASNNEQFF	TGTGCCAGCTCAAAGTCGAGCGGGGCCTCGAACAATGAGCAGTTCTTC
13	.	TRBV12-3/TRBV12-4	large	TRBJ2-6	CASRVTGANVLTF	TGTGCCAGCAGAGTAACCGGGGCCAACGTCCTGACTTTC
13	.	TRBV11-3	medium-sized	TRBJ2-4	CASSFPGGNIQYF	TGTGCCAGCAGCTTTCCAGGCGGAAACATTCAGTACTTC
14	TRBD1	TRBV20-1	medium-sized	TRBJ1-1	CSAWAGGGNTEAFF	TGCAGTGCTTGGGCAGGGGGCGGGAACACTGAAGCTTTCTTT